The source of this T cell receptor beta chain is a study of T cell responses to AZD1222 COVID-19 vaccine. Study-wide results and limits: In all cases, repertoires were sampled only after the peak T cell response. Spike-specific TCRs gained breadth and depth after people received two AZD1222 doses. At 160-218 and 743-854, vaccine-associated CD4 TCRs were dominant, and they spanned spike. Among those given AZD1222, only 6 or 7 were seropositive at baseline.

On this clone: Its antigen is as yet unknown.

Generated by immunoSEQ multiplex PCR, the TCRdb table keeps only in-frame clones and is missing some. The sample records more than 150,000 clones, 88% being singletons. Germline lookup yields CDR1 KGHDR and CDR2 SFDVKD. The CDR3 sequence is 14 residues long. The V gene end was trimmed by 2 bases and the J gene end by 3 bases; junction bases not matched to a gene: 3. Here the sequenced sample was peripheral blood, taken after recovery from COVID-19. The sequence came from an adult who had recovered from COVID-19. The chain carries TRBV24-1 and TRBJ2-7, with 7 positions matching TRBD1. The CDR3 is CATSDSRDSYEQYF. Written as DNA, the CDR3 is TGTGCCACCAGTGATTCTCGGGACAGCTACGAGCAGTACTTC.